This TCR beta chain was obtained from a study of post-analysis software for immune sequencing data. Study-wide context: Progressive-relapsing, secondary progressive and relapsing-remitting multiple sclerosis were among the disease courses included. Points from the study as a whole: In multiple sclerosis, normalized Chao1 diversity was significantly below that of controls. The authors found that F measure strongly co-clustered same-batch samples. About 5 TRBV segments (TRBV5-6, TRBV5-1 and TRBV20-1 among them) occurred more frequently in patients than in controls.

This clonotype was detected a few times. As yet, its antigen is unknown. Prepared libraries of TCR beta cDNA carried unique molecular identifiers. Each batch of roughly 0.9 to 10 million T cells produced roughly 0.5 million cDNA molecules. One entry per CDR3 protein, called by TCRdb with MiXCR from the PCR reads. In the table there are 750,000 to 950,000 distinct CDR3 sequences, about 53% of which are singletons. This CDR3 spans 15 amino acids. The sample taken for sequencing was blood. The receptor's source is a girl under 18 with multiple sclerosis. The chain is built from TRBV12-3 or TRBV12-4 and TRBJ2-5, with 7 bases aligning to TRBD1. The J call could be wrong; TRBJ2-7 is a better fit for the DNA end. CDR3 region: CASSPTGQPYGEQYF. In nucleotides, the CDR3 is TGTGCCAGCAGTCCTACGGGACAGCCTTACGGCGAGCAGTACTTC.